Shown below are 16 T cell receptor beta chains from a single sample sequenced in a study of blood T cell repertoires in COVID-19. The table came from immunoSEQ multiplex PCR; TCRdb's copy has only in-frame clones and leaves some out. The table has 350,000 or so clones, about 90% seen once; the top ten hold more than 0.9%. Sequenced input: PBMCs or T cells enriched from blood (not recorded which). The receptors come from a woman aged 25 to 45 who had recovered from COVID-19.

The chain combines TRBV18 with TRBJ2-5; TRBD2 agrees at 10 bases. Per germline, CDR1 KGHSH and CDR2 LQKENI. The CDR3 consists of 15 residues. Trimming took 3 bases from V and 4 from J; bases not matched to a gene: 5. The CDR3, as DNA: TGTGCCAGCTCACCTTCTACTAGCGGGGCAGAGACCCAGTACTTC. This sequence encodes CASSPSTSGAETQYF.

This clone has a single count. V gene TRBV6-6 combines with J gene TRBJ1-2, with unresolved D. The CDR3 loop spans 10 amino acids. The germline V gene has CDR1 MNHNY and CDR2 SVGAGI (reference sequence). The V end was cut by 6 bases, the J end by 7 bases, with 6 bases between. The CDR3 loop reads CASSHGGYTF. CDR3 nucleotide sequence: TGTGCCAGCAGCCACGGTGGCTACACCTTC.

The rearrangement joins TRBV7-6 to TRBJ2-3; 9 nucleotides line up with TRBD1. V shed 1 base, J shed 2 bases, and the junction held 7 bases outside the gene matches. CDR3 size: 17 residues. The V gene's germline CDR1 is SGHVS and CDR2 FNYEAQ. Here the CDR3 DNA reads TGTGCCAGCAGCTTAGTGGTCGGGACAGGGAACACAGATACGCAGTATTTT. Translation gives CASSLVVGTGNTDTQYF.

The chain links TRBV10-3 to TRBJ2-7, with D maybe TRBD1 (6 bases). CDR3 length: 14 residues. V was clipped by 4 bases and J by 3 bases, with 13 bases between them. The germline CDR1 and CDR2 sequences are ENHRY and SYGVKD. CDR3 protein: CAISGRTAGYEQYF. In nucleotides, the CDR3 is TGTGCCATCAGTGGTCGGACAGCCGGCTACGAGCAGTACTTC.

Turning to this clone: The same CDR3 is also encoded by other DNA sequences in this sample. The rearrangement links TRBV25-1 to TRBJ1-5; D possibly corresponds to TRBD1 (5 bases). The V and J ends lost 2 bases and 4 bases respectively, with 6 bases between them. Germline loops: CDR1 MGHDK, CDR2 SYGVNS. The length of the CDR3 is 13 residues. DNA of the CDR3: TGTGCCAGCAGTGAAGCAGGGAATCAGCCCCAGCATTTT. Residues: CASSEAGNQPQHF.

This chain connects TRBV11-3 to TRBJ2-7; D perhaps matches TRBD2 (6 bases). This CDR3 spans 14 amino acids. Germline CDR1 reads SGHNT; CDR2 reads YENEEA. V was clipped by 5 bases and J by 5 bases, with 16 bases between them. As DNA, the CDR3 is TGTGCCAGCAGCCCGGGGACTGGGGAGGACGAGCAGTACTTC. This encodes CASSPGTGEDEQYF.

The V and J genes are TRBV3-1 (or the pseudogene TRBV3-2) and TRBJ1-1; D ambiguous. This CDR3 is built from 15 residues. Germline CDR1 reads LGHDT; CDR2 reads YNNKEL (reference sequence). V was pared by 2 bases and J by 4 bases, with 14 bases between. For the CDR3, the DNA is TGTGCCAGCAGCCAAACTGACTTGGGGAGCACTGAAGCTTTCTTT. Translating it yields CASSQTDLGSTEAFF.

This rearrangement joins TRBV18 to TRBJ2-7, with D tentatively TRBD2 (6 bases). V lost 2 bases, J lost 0 bases, and 14 bases lay in between. The CDR3 contains 16 residues. Looked up from germline, CDR1 is KGHSH and CDR2 is LQKENI. CDR3 loop: CASSPRGGKTSYEQYF. The CDR3 nucleotides read TGTGCCAGCTCACCAAGGGGCGGGAAAACCTCCTACGAGCAGTACTTC.

V usage is TRBV4-1 and J usage is TRBJ1-1; D unclear. CDR1 is MGHRA, CDR2 YSYEKL, per germline. The CDR3 covers 13 residues. V was clipped by 0 bases and J by 5 bases, with 7 bases between them. CDR3 coding DNA: TGCGCCAGCAGCCAAGAGGGAGAAACTGAAGCTTTCTTT. Translated, it gives CASSQEGETEAFF.

The V and J genes are TRBV6-5 and TRBJ1-4, with D unclear. There are 15 residues in the CDR3. The V gene lost 5 bases and the J gene lost 7 bases, with 17 bases spanning the gap. Germline loops: CDR1 MNHEY, CDR2 SVGAGI. The CDR3 spells CASSLSSGLGEKLFF. In DNA form, the CDR3 reads TGTGCCAGCAGTCTTTCTTCGGGGTTAGGTGAAAAACTGTTTTTT.

This clone was recorded once. The chain recombines TRBV4-3 with TRBJ1-6, with a possible D match to TRBD1 (5 bases). The CDR3 is 19 amino acids. Trimming took off 0 bases at V and 3 bases at J, with 18 bases between the two ends. Germline V gene lookup returns CDR1 LGHNA and CDR2 YSLEER. As DNA, the CDR3 is TGCGCCAGCAGCCAAGAGCATGGTCAGGGCAGGGTCTATAATTCACCCCTCCACTTT. This sequence encodes CASSQEHGQGRVYNSPLHF.

V and J are TRBV4-1 and TRBJ1-2; possibly TRBD1 for D (5 bases). The germline gives CDR1 MGHRA, CDR2 YSYEKL. CDR3 length equals 15 residues. V was shortened by 0 bases and J by 6 bases, with 14 bases between the two germline ends. In DNA form, the CDR3 reads TGCGCCAGCAGCCAAGATATGACAGTAGGGGATGGCTACACCTTC. Translating gives CASSQDMTVGDGYTF.

The V gene is TRBV23-1, the J gene TRBJ2-1; D remains unclear. TRBV23-1 is placed among ORFs of uncertain function. V lost 1 base, J lost 8 bases, and 15 bases lay in between. The CDR3 contains 15 residues. CDR3 bases: TGCGCCAGCAGTCAATTGTCAGCGACGGTACATGAGCAGTTCTTC. Amino acid sequence: CASSQLSATVHEQFF.

The V gene is TRBV5-1, the J gene TRBJ1-1; D remains unclear. The CDR3 is 14 amino acids. Trimming cost V 0 bases and J 4 bases, with 10 bases left between them. CDR1 is SGHRS and CDR2 is YFSETQ in the germline V gene. CDR3 amino acids: CASSLGGIGTEAFF. The CDR3 DNA reads TGCGCCAGCAGCTTGGGAGGGATTGGCACTGAAGCTTTCTTT.

V gene TRBV5-1 combines with J gene TRBJ2-3; 7 nucleotides align to TRBD2. In germline, CDR1 is SGHRS, CDR2 YFSETQ. J gave up 2 bases and V 2 bases, and 11 bases lay outside the gene matches. The CDR3 extends over 17 amino acids. The DNA for the CDR3 is TGCGCCAGCAGCTTACGAAGCGGGGCCCAATACACAGATACGCAGTATTTT. Translated: CASSLRSGAQYTDTQYF.

The chain recombines TRBV4-3 with TRBJ2-5; unclear D gene. Trimming shortened V by 1 base and J by 1 base, and 10 bases separated the two germline ends. The CDR3 is 15 residues long. Germline CDR1 and CDR2: LGHNA and YSLEER. The CDR3 sequence is CASSQAYSPQETQYF. The CDR3 DNA follows: TGCGCCAGCAGCCAAGCCTATTCCCCCCAAGAGACCCAGTACTTC.